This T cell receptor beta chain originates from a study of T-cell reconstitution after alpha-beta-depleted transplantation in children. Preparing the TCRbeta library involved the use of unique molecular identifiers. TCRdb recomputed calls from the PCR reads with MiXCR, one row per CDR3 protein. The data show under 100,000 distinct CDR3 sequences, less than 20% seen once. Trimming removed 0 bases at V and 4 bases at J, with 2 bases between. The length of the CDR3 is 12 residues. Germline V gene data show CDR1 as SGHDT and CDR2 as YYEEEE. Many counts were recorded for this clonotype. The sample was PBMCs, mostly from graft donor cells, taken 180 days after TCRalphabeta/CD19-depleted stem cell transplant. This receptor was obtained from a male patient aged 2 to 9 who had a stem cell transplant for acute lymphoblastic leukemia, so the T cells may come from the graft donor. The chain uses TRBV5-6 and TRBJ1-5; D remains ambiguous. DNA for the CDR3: TGTGCCAGCAGCTTGGGTAATCAGCCCCAGCATTTT. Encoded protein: CASSLGNQPQHF.